This T cell receptor beta chain was sequenced for a study of blood T cell repertoires in COVID-19 (dated by TCRdb to the early 2020s). As for the study more broadly: Samples from collaborators originated in the United States, Italy and Spain and spanned both the acute and convalescent phases of COVID-19. The prospective study material was composed of cDNA or gDNA derived from T cells, B-cell-depleted T cells, or PBMCs. The dataset comprised deeply sampled blood TCRbeta repertoires from subjects exposed to, actively infected with, or recovered from COVID-19. Samples came from the ongoing ImmuneRACE study (first 160 participants) plus 1,254 subjects from 6 global collaborators. The repertoires were released in a freely available public database meant as a resource for research on the immune response to SARS-CoV-2. A de-identified subject ID, COVID-19 status, age in years and sex were almost always included in the sample metadata. Where HLA class I and class II types were available, the types were taken from metadata supplied by the sample provider, not from assay-based typing.

General study outcomes and caveats: How much clinical and demographic metadata was included differed by source and by participant, and the metadata was provided uncurated.

At one collaborating source in Seattle, patients were enrolled during active infection and were followed longitudinally through the course of disease. Whole blood was collected in K2EDTA tubes by collaborating institutions according to the institutions' own protocols. For TCRbeta analysis, collaborators shipped samples as frozen whole blood, isolated PBMCs, or DNA extracted from either of those sample types. As regards this clone: The antigen this receptor binds is unknown. No clone much larger than this one lies a single base away; base qualities are absent.

TCRbeta CDR3 regions were amplified from genomic DNA using the immunoSEQ Assay, a bias-controlled multiplex PCR. The study's own analysis went as follows. Within the assay, amplification of reference gene primers was used to estimate how many nucleated cells each sample contained. Sequence reads were collapsed and filtered to measure the absolute abundance of every unique TCRbeta CDR3 rearrangement. For each sample, productive Simpson clonality was calculated as the square root of Simpson's diversity index across productive rearrangements. TCRdb re-hosts the immuneACCESS table, in-frame sequences only. Its copies lack some clones; in the studies checked, an unresolved V gene accounts for under half of them, and the cause for the rest is not known. The DNA gave D and trimming, while V, J and clone size come from that table. A total of 200,000 to 300,000 clones appear in this sample, 85% to 95% of them only once. The ten biggest clones cover 0.8% to 0.95% of the sample.

This TCR derives from a man aged 25-45 years with COVID-19, enrolled during active disease. Sequenced sample: peripheral blood.

CDR3 loop: CASSVRTGGGEQYF. The sequence in DNA is TGTGCCAGCAGCGTAAGGACAGGGGGAGGCGAGCAGTACTTC. The rearranged segments are TRBV9 and TRBJ2-7; 10 bases in the junction line up with TRBD1. The germline V gene supplies CDR1 SGDLS and CDR2 YYNGEE. Relative to germline, V is missing 1 base and J is missing 6 bases, with 4 bases of the junction outside any gene match. CDR3 length: 14 amino acids, cysteine to phenylalanine. This entry keeps only the CDR3 DNA: 42 bases, framed from base 1.